The entry below gives a single T cell receptor (beta chain) sequence along with its context. Its antigen is as yet unknown. The entry originates in a study of cytomegalovirus exposure and HLA in healthy donors. Study-level background: In an earlier analysis, around 100 million unique TCR beta sequences were found from 150 million to 200 million T cells. Study results and caveats: An ancestry cluster, one associated with Asian ancestry, reportedly showed fewer N-insertions than the roughly 610-donor mean in a later analysis. For presence/absence analyses, sequencing depth was assumed to be roughly uniform across donors. Solely CMV serostatus was available to characterize immune exposure.

Both 60 Vbeta primers and 13 Jbeta primers went into the PCR. The table came from immunoSEQ multiplex PCR; TCRdb's copy has only in-frame clones and leaves some out. Its table records 200,000 or so clones. Germline trimming cut 4 bases from V and 6 bases from J; bases unmatched to any gene: 4. The CDR3 runs to 15 residues. Germline V lookup: CDR1 SGHRS, CDR2 YFSETQ. Sample: PBMCs. This sequence was found in a boy between 10 and 17 years old in good health and CMV-seronegative. The chain combines TRBV5-1 with TRBJ2-1; 13 nucleotides line up with TRBD2. CDR3 amino acids: CASSPLAGGRNEQFF. The DNA of the CDR3 is TGCGCCAGCAGCCCACTAGCGGGGGGGCGCAATGAGCAGTTCTTC.